A selection of T cell receptor beta chains follows, all from one sample in a study of blood T cell repertoires in COVID-19. Assay: immunoSEQ multiplex PCR; the TCRdb copy retains only in-frame clones and omits some. The sample has about 64,000 clones; approximately 80% are singletons. Sequenced material: peripheral blood. The origin of the receptors is a woman aged 60 to 75 with acute or convalescent COVID-19. CDR3s include the opening cysteine and the closing phenylalanine or tryptophan. The D gene is left open where the match is weak. Some rows have no size entry. The others give once, few or many, or a class for an expanded clone.

D: .; size: .; J: TRBJ2-3; V: TRBV5-4; CDR3: CASSLDVTSTDTQYF; DNA: TGTGCCAGCAGCTTGGATGTAACTAGCACAGATACGCAGTATTTT
D: TRBD1; size: .; J: TRBJ1-1; V: TRBV10-3; CDR3: CATRDLGQGGSEAFF; DNA: TGTGCCACGCGCGATTTGGGACAGGGGGGGTCTGAAGCTTTCTTT
D: .; size: .; J: TRBJ2-5; V: TRBV4-1; CDR3: CASSQEGRVFETQYF; DNA: TGCGCCAGCAGCCAAGAAGGCAGGGTATTCGAGACCCAGTACTTC
D: TRBD1; size: .; J: TRBJ1-6; V: TRBV19; CDR3: CASSNRDSFYNSPLHF; DNA: TGTGCCAGTAGCAACAGGGACAGCTTTTATAATTCACCCCTCCACTTT
D: .; size: .; J: TRBJ1-2; V: TRBV6-4; CDR3: CASNTQGSDYGYTF; DNA: TGTGCCAGCAACACCCAGGGGTCGGACTATGGCTACACCTTC
D: TRBD1; size: .; J: TRBJ2-7; V: TRBV5-1; CDR3: CASSPGTGSDEQYF; DNA: TGCGCCAGCAGCCCCGGGACAGGGAGCGACGAGCAGTACTTC
D: .; size: .; J: TRBJ2-3; V: TRBV18; CDR3: CASSGGNRRGTDTQYF; DNA: TGTGCCAGCTCCGGCGGGAACAGGAGGGGCACAGATACGCAGTATTTT
D: .; size: .; J: TRBJ1-3; V: TRBV9; CDR3: CASSGRGGNTIYF; DNA: TGTGCCAGCAGCGGGCGGGGAGGAAACACCATATATTTT
D: .; size: .; J: TRBJ2-7; V: TRBV6-6; CDR3: CASVLGGKGEQYF; DNA: TGTGCCAGCGTTCTAGGGGGTAAAGGCGAGCAGTACTTC
D: .; size: .; J: TRBJ1-1; V: TRBV30; CDR3: CAWKLRNTEAFF; DNA: TGTGCCTGGAAACTGCGGAACACTGAAGCTTTCTTT
D: TRBD1; size: .; J: TRBJ1-2; V: TRBV30; CDR3: CACFRTGKDGHDGYTF; DNA: TGTGCCTGTTTCCGGACAGGGAAGGATGGTCACGATGGCTACACCTTC
D: TRBD1; size: .; J: TRBJ1-6; V: TRBV19; CDR3: CASSPTGASYNSPLHF; DNA: TGTGCCAGTAGCCCTACAGGGGCCTCCTATAATTCACCCCTCCACTTT
D: .; size: .; J: TRBJ1-6; V: TRBV27; CDR3: CAAAGWANSPLHF; DNA: TGTGCTGCGGCAGGGTGGGCGAATTCACCCCTCCACTTT
D: .; size: .; J: TRBJ2-6; V: TRBV27; CDR3: CASSFLLDIAGANVLTF; DNA: TGTGCCAGCAGTTTCCTCCTCGACATAGCTGGGGCCAACGTCCTGACTTTC
D: .; size: .; J: TRBJ2-7; V: TRBV5-5; CDR3: CASSWDTGTYEQYF; DNA: TGTGCCAGCAGCTGGGACACAGGAACCTACGAGCAGTACTTC
D: TRBD1; size: .; J: TRBJ1-2; V: TRBV2; CDR3: CASSPSRQGGLNYGYTF; DNA: TGTGCCAGCAGTCCCAGTAGACAGGGGGGGCTCAACTATGGCTACACCTTC
D: .; size: .; J: TRBJ1-1; V: TRBV5-1; CDR3: CASSLIENTEAFF; DNA: TGCGCCAGCAGCTTGATAGAGAACACTGAAGCTTTCTTT
D: .; size: .; J: TRBJ1-1; V: TRBV28; CDR3: CASSLQYETEAFF; DNA: TGTGCCAGCAGTTTACAATATGAGACTGAAGCTTTCTTT
D: TRBD1; size: .; J: TRBJ1-2; V: TRBV6-1; CDR3: CASSERTGAYGYTF; DNA: TGTGCCAGCAGTGAAAGGACAGGGGCCTATGGCTACACCTTC
D: .; size: .; J: TRBJ2-7; V: TRBV24-1; CDR3: CATRGGRTSSYEQYF; DNA: TGTGCCACCAGAGGAGGACGGACGAGCTCCTACGAGCAGTACTTC
D: TRBD2; size: .; J: TRBJ2-3; V: TRBV4-1; CDR3: CASSQDGAGGPTDTQYF; DNA: TGCGCCAGCAGCCAAGACGGAGCGGGGGGGCCCACAGATACGCAGTATTTT
D: TRBD1; size: .; J: TRBJ2-2; V: TRBV13; CDR3: CASSLGRGLGELFF; DNA: TGTGCCAGCAGCTTAGGCAGGGGGCTCGGGGAGCTGTTTTTT
D: .; size: .; J: TRBJ1-5; V: TRBV18; CDR3: CASSPSSGPNQPQHF; DNA: TGTGCCAGCTCACCTTCAAGTGGGCCCAATCAGCCCCAGCATTTT
D: .; size: .; J: TRBJ1-5; V: TRBV5-1; CDR3: CASSPEGTYSNQPQHF; DNA: TGCGCCAGCAGCCCCGAGGGTACGTATAGCAATCAGCCCCAGCATTTT
D: .; size: .; J: TRBJ1-4; V: TRBV9; CDR3: CASSQDGEEKLFF; DNA: TGTGCCAGCAGCCAGGACGGGGAAGAAAAACTGTTTTTT
D: TRBD1; size: once; J: TRBJ1-1; V: TRBV2; CDR3: CASGRDRGMNTEAFF; DNA: TGTGCCAGCGGGAGGGACAGGGGCATGAACACTGAAGCTTTCTTT
D: .; size: .; J: TRBJ2-2; V: TRBV5-1; CDR3: CASSPRPQGTGELFF; DNA: TGCGCCAGCAGCCCCCGACCACAGGGAACCGGGGAGCTGTTTTTT
D: TRBD2; size: .; J: TRBJ2-3; V: TRBV30; CDR3: CAWKGEVAGFGPYF; DNA: TGTGCCTGGAAAGGGGAAGTAGCGGGGTTCGGCCCGTATTTT
D: TRBD2; size: .; J: TRBJ2-3; V: TRBV4-1; CDR3: CASSLRLAATTDTQYF; DNA: TGCGCCAGCAGCCTAAGACTAGCGGCCACCACAGATACGCAGTATTTT
D: TRBD1; size: .; J: TRBJ2-6; V: TRBV7-3; CDR3: CASSFGTGSSGANVLTF; DNA: TGTGCCAGCAGCTTCGGGACAGGGTCATCTGGGGCCAACGTCCTGACTTTC
D: TRBD1; size: .; J: TRBJ2-7; V: TRBV6-5; CDR3: CASRTGTGPYEQYF; DNA: TGTGCCAGCAGAACCGGGACAGGGCCTTACGAGCAGTACTTC
D: TRBD2; size: .; J: TRBJ2-7; V: TRBV5-1; CDR3: CASSRAVGGTGYEQYF; DNA: TGCGCCAGCAGCCGCGCGGTCGGGGGGACGGGGTACGAGCAGTACTTC
D: .; size: .; J: TRBJ2-5; V: TRBV18; CDR3: CASSPRTLAGETQYF; DNA: TGTGCCAGCTCACCACGAACTCTGGCGGGAGAGACCCAGTACTTC
D: .; size: few; J: TRBJ2-2; V: TRBV24-1; CDR3: CATPRGWGTGELFF; DNA: TGTGCCACACCCCGGGGATGGGGCACCGGGGAGCTGTTTTTT
D: TRBD1; size: .; J: TRBJ2-3; V: TRBV9; CDR3: CASSVKQGKGVDTQYF; DNA: TGTGCCAGCAGCGTAAAACAGGGGAAGGGTGTAGATACGCAGTATTTT
D: TRBD1; size: .; J: TRBJ1-2; V: TRBV18; CDR3: CASSRTGTGVHPHGYTF; DNA: TGTGCCAGCTCACGCACTGGGACAGGCGTCCATCCGCATGGCTACACCTTC
D: TRBD1; size: .; J: TRBJ2-1; V: TRBV6-5; CDR3: CASAGTGFYNEQFF; DNA: TGTGCCAGCGCTGGGACAGGGTTTTACAATGAGCAGTTCTTC
D: .; size: .; J: TRBJ1-1; V: TRBV5-5; CDR3: CATTDVEGTEAFF; DNA: TGTGCCACCACAGACGTCGAGGGTACTGAAGCTTTCTTT
D: TRBD1; size: .; J: TRBJ2-2; V: TRBV7-9; CDR3: CASSRGRGPNTGELFF; DNA: TGTGCCAGCAGCCGCGGCAGGGGGCCGAACACCGGGGAGCTGTTTTTT
D: .; size: .; J: TRBJ2-7; V: TRBV29-1; CDR3: CSVEERGPFSYEQYF; DNA: TGCAGCGTTGAGGAGAGAGGTCCTTTCTCCTACGAGCAGTACTTC
D: .; size: few; J: TRBJ2-2; V: TRBV3-1/TRBV3-2; CDR3: CASSPRALSGELFF; DNA: TGTGCCAGCAGCCCTAGAGCGCTTAGCGGGGAGCTGTTTTTT
D: .; size: .; J: TRBJ1-6; V: TRBV2; CDR3: CASRPAGNNSPLHF; DNA: TGTGCCAGCAGACCGGCGGGGAATAATTCACCCCTCCACTTT
D: TRBD1; size: .; J: TRBJ1-2; V: TRBV20-1; CDR3: CSAIRDSRYTF; DNA: TGCAGTGCCATCCGGGACAGTCGCTACACCTTC
D: .; size: .; J: TRBJ2-5; V: TRBV4-1; CDR3: CASSPESQETQYF; DNA: TGCGCCAGCAGCCCCGAGAGCCAAGAGACCCAGTACTTC
D: .; size: .; J: TRBJ2-1; V: TRBV30; CDR3: CAWTSGGKQFF; DNA: TGTGCCTGGACCTCCGGGGGAAAGCAGTTCTTC
D: .; size: .; J: TRBJ1-2; V: TRBV19; CDR3: CASSIASGGAYGYTF; DNA: TGTGCCAGTAGTATAGCCTCGGGGGGCGCGTATGGCTACACCTTC
D: .; size: .; J: TRBJ2-5; V: TRBV12-3/TRBV12-4; CDR3: CASSFPRETQYF; DNA: TGTGCCAGCAGTTTCCCCCGAGAGACCCAGTACTTC
D: TRBD1; size: .; J: TRBJ1-5; V: TRBV6-5; CDR3: CAGGTGYQPQHF; DNA: TGTGCCGGAGGGACAGGGTATCAGCCCCAGCATTTT
D: TRBD2; size: .; J: TRBJ2-7; V: TRBV10-3; CDR3: CAISETLAGDSYEQYF; DNA: TGTGCCATCAGCGAAACTCTAGCGGGGGACTCCTACGAGCAGTACTTC
D: TRBD1; size: .; J: TRBJ1-1; V: TRBV25-1; CDR3: CASSEDGTGIEAFF; DNA: TGTGCCAGCAGTGAAGACGGGACAGGAATCGAAGCTTTCTTT
D: TRBD1; size: .; J: TRBJ2-2; V: TRBV7-3; CDR3: CASKGTGNTGELFF; DNA: TGTGCCAGCAAGGGGACAGGGAACACCGGGGAGCTGTTTTTT
D: TRBD2; size: .; J: TRBJ2-3; V: TRBV11-2; CDR3: CASSFSGGSTDTQYF; DNA: TGTGCCAGCAGCTTTAGCGGGGGGTCCACAGATACGCAGTATTTT
D: .; size: few; J: TRBJ2-1; V: TRBV5-6; CDR3: CASSLVLSSYNEQFF; DNA: TGTGCCAGCAGCTTGGTCTTGAGCTCCTACAATGAGCAGTTCTTC
D: TRBD2; size: .; J: TRBJ2-7; V: TRBV2; CDR3: CASSDGYGRAGGPYEQYF; DNA: TGTGCCAGCAGTGATGGTTATGGTCGCGCGGGGGGCCCGTACGAGCAGTACTTC
D: .; size: .; J: TRBJ1-5; V: TRBV29-1; CDR3: CSVRGRGGQPQHF; DNA: TGCAGCGTCAGAGGCAGGGGCGGGCAGCCCCAGCATTTT
D: .; size: .; J: TRBJ1-4; V: TRBV6-5; CDR3: CASRQGATNEKLFF; DNA: TGTGCCAGCAGACAGGGCGCAACTAATGAAAAACTGTTTTTT